The present T cell receptor (beta chain) was sequenced within a study of cytotoxic CD8 clonotypes in ibrutinib-treated CLL. On the study more broadly: Complete response was seen in 2 patients and partial in 24; about twelve progressed and roughly 15 stayed remitted after a median around 6 years.

V lost 1 base to trimming and J lost 9 bases, with 11 bases between them. The CDR3 runs 14 residues. The germline V gene encodes CDR1 SGDLS and CDR2 YYNGEE. Method: immunoSEQ multiplex PCR; TCRdb's copy keeps in-frame clones and lacks some. This table holds approximately 70,000 clones, 80% found once. Source: PBMCs, taken at disease progression, from a patient treated with ibrutinib. The clonotype comes from a human donor with chronic lymphocytic leukemia. The genes are TRBV9 and TRBJ1-6, with D hard to call. The CDR3 DNA reads TGTGCCAGCAGCGTACGGGCGGGGAGTTCACCCCTCCACTTT. The encoded protein is CASSVRAGSSPLHF.